A single sample is the source of the 20 T cell receptor beta chains below, sequenced in a study of T cell responses to AZD1222 COVID-19 vaccine. TCRdb's table, derived via immunoSEQ multiplex PCR, lists solely in-frame clones and lacks some. The sample consists of around 95,000 clones, roughly 89% of them appearing once. Sequences were derived from peripheral blood, sampled on day 0 of AZD1222 vaccination. Every receptor here comes from an adult in good health.

This chain links TRBV2 with TRBJ1-5, with TRBD1 matching over 9 bases. Germline CDR1 SNHLY, CDR2 FYNNEI. CDR3 length equals 14 residues. J gave up 5 bases and V 6 bases, and 5 bases lay outside the gene matches. The CDR3 protein is CASSMGQGYQPQHF. DNA of the CDR3: TGTGCCAGCAGCATGGGACAGGGTTATCAGCCCCAGCATTTT.

The chain is built from TRBV4-1 and TRBJ1-5; tentatively, D is TRBD1 (5 bases). The germline CDR1 and CDR2 sequences are MGHRA and YSYEKL. The CDR3 contains 15 residues. V was shortened by 4 bases and J by 3 bases, with 13 bases between the two germline ends. CDR3 in amino acids: CASSRTGQPNQPQHF. In nucleotides, the CDR3 is TGCGCCAGCAGCCGAACTGGACAACCCAATCAGCCCCAGCATTTT.

In its sample, this clone was seen a few times. This chain joins TRBV6-1 and TRBJ2-7; 9 nucleotides agree with TRBD2. CDR1 MNHNS and CDR2 SASEGT come from the germline V gene. V shed 0 bases and J 5 bases; nucleotides not matched to a gene: 11. The CDR3 length is 17 residues. DNA for the CDR3: TGTGCCAGCAGTGAAGCCCCCGTTAGCGGGAGTACCAACGAGCAGTACTTC. Its protein is CASSEAPVSGSTNEQYF.

The CDR3 DNA reads as TGTGCCATCCGGCCGAGTACACTCGAAAAACTGTTTTTT. Amino acid sequence: CAIRPSTLEKLFF. The chain uses TRBV10-3 and TRBJ1-4; D ambiguous. V was clipped by 8 bases and J by 8 bases, with 15 bases between them. This CDR3 contains 13 residues. Germline V gene sequence: CDR1 ENHRY, CDR2 SYGVKD.

The gene calls are TRBV18 and TRBJ1-1; D uncertain. V lost 9 bases and J 0 bases, leaving 11 bases between the germline ends. Germline-derived CDR1 and CDR2 are KGHSH and LQKENI. CDR3 length equals 13 residues. CDR3 DNA: TGTGCCAGTTACCGGACCCTGAACACTGAAGCTTTCTTT. Residues: CASYRTLNTEAFF. Full variable domain (missing parts from reference TRBV18 and TRBJ1-1): NAGVMQNPRHLVRRRGQEARLRCSPMKGHSHVYWYRQLPEEGLKFMVYLQKENIIDESGMPKERFSAEFPKEGPSILRIQQVVRGDSAAYFCASYRTLNTEAFFGQGTRLTVV.

The rearrangement uses TRBV7-6 and TRBJ1-6; weak D call: TRBD1 (5 bases). The CDR3 spans 16 residues. The V end was cut by 1 base, the J end by 8 bases, with 15 bases between. The germline CDR1 and CDR2 sequences are SGHVS and FNYEAQ. This CDR3 is CASSLGSHGGYSPLHF. The CDR3 DNA reads TGTGCCAGCAGCTTAGGGAGCCATGGGGGATATTCACCCCTCCACTTT.

The rearrangement links TRBV2 to TRBJ2-2, with unresolved D. The CDR3 sequence is 14 residues long. V lost 6 bases to trimming and J lost 6 bases, with 14 bases between them. Germline V gives CDR1 SNHLY, CDR2 FYNNEI. CDR3 DNA sequence: TGTGCCAGCAGCCATCCGACGGGCCCCGGGGAGCTGTTTTTT. Translated, it gives CASSHPTGPGELFF.

V usage is TRBV29-1 and J usage is TRBJ1-1, with D possibly matching TRBD1 (6 bases). CDR1 and CDR2 (germline): SQVTM, ANQGSEA. The V gene lost 3 bases and the J gene lost 3 bases, with 17 bases spanning the gap. The CDR3 length is 15 residues. CDR3 protein: CSVERETGGYTEAFF. Written as DNA, the CDR3 is TGCAGCGTTGAGAGGGAGACAGGTGGGTACACTGAAGCTTTCTTT. The full variable domain, completed using reference TRBV29-1 and TRBJ1-1, is SAVISQKPSRDICQRGTSLTIQCQVDSQVTMMFWYRQQPGQSLTLIATANQGSEATYESGFVIDKFPISRPNLTFSTLTVSNMSPEDSSIYLCSVERETGGYTEAFFGQGTRLTVV.

The chain links TRBV6-5 to TRBJ1-5; 7 bases align to TRBD1. CDR1 and CDR2 from the germline V gene are MNHEY and SVGAGI. CDR3 length: 15 residues. V was pared by 2 bases and J by 7 bases, with 8 bases of the junction left unmatched. CDR3 sequence reads: CASSYRQGGGQPQHF. The CDR3 nucleotides read TGTGCCAGCAGTTACCGACAGGGAGGAGGCCAGCCCCAGCATTTT.

The chain is built from TRBV5-1 and TRBJ2-5; 7 nucleotides align to TRBD1. With 0 bases clipped from V and 3 bases from J, the junction kept 8 bases outside the gene matches. The germline V gene encodes CDR1 SGHRS and CDR2 YFSETQ. This CDR3 has 16 amino acids. CDR3 bases: TGCGCCAGCAGCTTGGCCTCCGGGACAGCGGAAGAGACCCAGTACTTC. Its translation: CASSLASGTAEETQYF.

This clone was observed a handful of times. The chain carries TRBV2 and TRBJ2-5; TRBD1 matches 11 bases. This CDR3 is built from 16 residues. Germline V gives CDR1 SNHLY, CDR2 FYNNEI. Trimming removed 8 bases from V and 5 bases from J; junction bases left unmatched: 13. The CDR3 reads CASGNRDRGYVETQYF. CDR3 bases: TGTGCCAGCGGGAATAGGGACAGGGGGTATGTTGAGACCCAGTACTTC.

This clone was seen a single time. This chain connects TRBV5-4 to TRBJ1-2; tentative D call: TRBD1 (5 bases). Germline values: CDR1 SGHNT, CDR2 YYREEE (reference sequence). The CDR3 totals 14 residues. Trimming left V 2 bases short and J 4 bases short, with 12 bases between. The CDR3 nucleotides are TGTGCCAGCAGCTTAGACAGCGTACTCTATGGCTACACCTTC. It yields the protein CASSLDSVLYGYTF.

V and J are TRBV4-1 and TRBJ1-1; tentative D call: TRBD1 (5 bases). Germline values: CDR1 MGHRA, CDR2 YSYEKL. The CDR3 contains 16 residues. Trimming stripped 0 bases from V and 0 bases from J, with 11 bases between. The CDR3 bases are TGCGCCAGCAGCCAAGACCTCGGGGGAATGAACACTGAAGCTTTCTTT. This encodes CASSQDLGGMNTEAFF.

The chain carries TRBV5-6 and TRBJ1-4; D gene unclear. CDR3 length: 16 amino acids. Deletions cut 1 base from V and 1 base from J, with 11 bases between. CDR1 is SGHDT and CDR2 is YYEEEE in the germline V gene. The CDR3 spells CASSLFGVGTNEKLFF. In nucleotides, the CDR3 is TGTGCCAGCAGCTTGTTTGGGGTTGGAACTAATGAAAAACTGTTTTTT.

This chain connects TRBV14 to TRBJ2-7, with TRBD1 as a possible D gene (6 bases). This CDR3 contains 14 residues. The V gene lost 2 bases and the J gene lost 1 base, with 9 bases spanning the gap. Germline-derived CDR1 and CDR2 are SGHDN and FVKESK. The CDR3 region is CASSQITGSYEQYF. Written as DNA, the CDR3 is TGTGCCAGCAGCCAAATAACAGGGTCCTACGAGCAGTACTTC.

The chain combines TRBV2 with TRBJ1-1; TRBD1 is a possible D gene (6 bases). The germline CDR1 and CDR2 sequences are SNHLY and FYNNEI. The V end lost 4 bases, the J end lost 6 bases, and 12 bases lay between the germline ends. The CDR3 consists of 13 residues. CDR3 coding DNA: TGTGCCAGCAGTGTTAACAGGGAGTCTGAAGCTTTCTTT. This encodes CASSVNRESEAFF.

This rearrangement joins TRBV9 to TRBJ2-4; D might be TRBD2 (6 bases). V lost 0 bases and J lost 0, with 10 bases in between. The germline gives CDR1 SGDLS, CDR2 YYNGEE. This CDR3 spans 16 amino acids. CDR3 protein: CASSVGWGLAKNIQYF. The CDR3 region has the DNA TGTGCCAGCAGCGTAGGGTGGGGACTAGCCAAAAACATTCAGTACTTC.

This chain uses TRBV7-2 with TRBJ1-5; D gene ambiguous. V lost 2 bases and J 6 bases, leaving 5 bases between the germline ends. CDR1 is SGHTA and CDR2 is FQGNSA in the germline V gene. The CDR3 consists of 12 residues. CDR3 coding DNA: TGTGCCAGCAGCTTACTGCGTCAGCCCCAGCATTTT. Its protein product is CASSLLRQPQHF.

The rearrangement joins TRBV18 to TRBJ1-4; tentative D call: TRBD1 (6 bases). V gave up 0 bases and J gave up 3 bases, with 17 bases separating them. Germline loops: CDR1 KGHSH, CDR2 LQKENI. The CDR3 runs 18 residues. The CDR3 coding sequence is TGTGCCAGCTCACCACCTACCGGACAGCCCCGACCTAATGAAAAACTGTTTTTT. The encoded protein is CASSPPTGQPRPNEKLFF.

This chain uses TRBV5-1 with TRBJ2-1; 8 nucleotides line up with TRBD1. Germline V CDR1 and CDR2: SGHRS, YFSETQ. Trimming removed 4 bases from V and 4 bases from J; junction bases left unmatched: 10. The CDR3 length is 16 residues. CDR3 sequence reads: CASSPGGTGNYNEQFF. The CDR3 nucleotides read TGCGCCAGCAGCCCCGGCGGGACAGGAAATTACAATGAGCAGTTCTTC. The complete variable domain, with remaining parts taken from reference TRBV5-1 and TRBJ2-1, reads KAGVTQTPRYLIKTRGQQVTLSCSPISGHRSVSWYQQTPGQGLQFLFEYFSETQRNKGNFPGRFSGRQFSNSRSEMNVSTLELGDSALYLCASSPGGTGNYNEQFFGPGTRLTVL.